Below, 28 T cell receptor beta chains from the same sample are listed, as sequenced in a study of shared clonotypes between healthy human individuals. The table came from immunoSEQ multiplex PCR; TCRdb's copy has only in-frame clones and leaves some out. The sample shows 2 million to 2.5 million clones, 90% to 97% of them seen only once. Sequencing was performed on naive CD4+ T cells sorted from blood. The subset was: CD45RA+ positively selected. Receptor source: a young man in good health.

The V call is TRBV5-3, the J call TRBJ2-5; 11 bases match TRBD2. TRBV5-3 is an ORF; its function is uncertain. The length of the CDR3 is 17 residues. J was trimmed by 1 base and V by 1 base; bases with no gene match: 6. The CDR3 spells CARSLYVLAGGQETQYF. In DNA, the CDR3 is TGTGCCAGAAGCTTGTACGTTCTAGCGGGGGGCCAAGAGACCCAGTACTTC.

The chain is built from TRBV4-1 and TRBJ1-4, with TRBD1 identical over 9 bases. The CDR3 runs 16 residues. The V gene's germline CDR1 is MGHRA and CDR2 YSYEKL. V was clipped by 1 base and J by 8 bases; unmatched bases: 8. The CDR3 reads CASSQGRDRVGEKLFF. CDR3 sequence (DNA): TGCGCCAGCAGCCAAGGCCGGGACAGGGTTGGAGAAAAACTGTTTTTT.

The chain links TRBV6-5 to TRBJ2-2; tentative D call: TRBD2 (5 bases). V shed 4 bases and J shed 5 bases, with 14 bases lying between them. The CDR3 contains 15 residues. In germline, CDR1 is MNHEY, CDR2 SVGAGI. CDR3 nucleotide sequence: TGTGCCAGCAGTTTAAAGCCTCGGGGTACCGGGGAGCTGTTTTTT. Encoded protein: CASSLKPRGTGELFF.

The rearrangement joins TRBV6-5 to TRBJ2-7; D remains ambiguous. Trimming removed 4 bases from V and 0 bases from J, with 7 bases in between. Germline V gene data show CDR1 as MNHEY and CDR2 as SVGAGI. The CDR3 has 13 residues. CDR3 in amino acids: CASSWKGSYEQYF. The CDR3 DNA reads TGTGCCAGCAGTTGGAAGGGCTCCTACGAGCAGTACTTC.

Comment on this clone: Different DNA sequences within this sample yield the same CDR3. The CDR3 loop is CASSLTGVTGELFF. CDR3 bases: TGCGCCAGCAGCTTGACAGGGGTGACCGGGGAGCTGTTTTTT. The chain couples TRBV5-1 to TRBJ2-2; 7 bases agree with TRBD1. CDR1 and CDR2 (germline): SGHRS, YFSETQ. V shed 1 base, J shed 5 bases, and the junction held 2 bases outside the gene matches. The CDR3 consists of 14 residues.

The gene calls are TRBV18 and TRBJ2-3; D remains ambiguous. Trimming pared 6 bases from V and 3 bases from J, leaving 7 bases between. CDR3 size: 12 residues. The germline CDR1 and CDR2 sequences are KGHSH and LQKENI. CDR3 protein: CASSQRTDTQYF. CDR3 coding DNA: TGTGCCAGCTCGCAACGTACAGATACGCAGTATTTT.

This chain joins TRBV7-2 and TRBJ2-4; 7 bases agree with TRBD2. The CDR3 loop spans 16 amino acids. V trimming: 1 base; J trimming: 4 bases; junction bases outside the gene matches: 7. From germline, CDR1 is SGHTA and CDR2 FQGNSA. Written as DNA, the CDR3 is TGTGCCAGCAGCTTAGGCGGGGGTCCGGCGAAAAACATTCAGTACTTC. Encoded protein: CASSLGGGPAKNIQYF.

The chain uses TRBV5-1 and TRBJ1-2; 8 nucleotides agree with TRBD1. J lost 8 bases, V lost 4 bases, and 7 bases had no gene match. Per germline, CDR1 SGHRS and CDR2 YFSETQ. The CDR3 covers 13 residues. DNA of the CDR3: TGCGCCAGCAGCCGGGACAGGCAAAGCGGCTACACCTTC. Amino acid sequence: CASSRDRQSGYTF.

The V call is TRBV4-1, the J call TRBJ2-7, with 9 bases lining up with TRBD2. The CDR3 is made up of 16 amino acids. Germline V lookup: CDR1 MGHRA, CDR2 YSYEKL. Trimming cost V 3 bases and J 3 bases; bases outside gene matches: 9. The CDR3 loop is CASSHGSLAGFYEQYF. Here the CDR3 DNA reads TGCGCCAGCAGCCACGGCAGCCTAGCGGGATTCTACGAGCAGTACTTC.

This clone showed up just once. The CDR3 nucleotides are TGTGCCAGCAGTCCTCACCCCAATCAGCCCCAGCATTTT. This encodes CASSPHPNQPQHF. The V and J genes are TRBV9 and TRBJ1-5; D is undetermined. The CDR3 has 13 amino acids. Germline values: CDR1 SGDLS, CDR2 YYNGEE. V was pared by 5 bases and J by 3 bases, with 9 bases between.

This clone was seen a few times. The chain uses TRBV10-3 and TRBJ1-6; 8 positions match TRBD1. V was clipped by 5 bases and J by 7 bases; unmatched bases: 7. Germline CDR1 is ENHRY and CDR2 is SYGVKD. This CDR3 spans 15 amino acids. The CDR3 spells CAISPGQGLNSPLHF. DNA of the CDR3: TGTGCCATCAGTCCCGGACAGGGTTTGAATTCACCCCTCCACTTT.

The chain is built from TRBV12-5 and TRBJ1-5; D ambiguous. The V gene lost 0 bases and the J gene lost 9 bases, with 18 bases spanning the gap. The length of the CDR3 is 16 residues. Looked up from germline, CDR1 is LGHNT and CDR2 is FRNRAP. The CDR3, as DNA: TGTGCTAGTGGTTTGGTACTCGGGCAAGGCCTTTGGCCCCAGCATTTT. It codes for CASGLVLGQGLWPQHF.

On this clone: Other DNA sequences in the sample encode the same CDR3. J is TRBJ2-7 and V is TRBV5-4, with D possibly matching TRBD1 (6 bases). V shed 4 bases and J shed 0 bases, with 11 bases lying between them. Per germline, CDR1 SGHNT and CDR2 YYREEE (reference sequence). There are 14 residues in the CDR3. Here the CDR3 reads CASSLQGSSYEQYF. CDR3 coding DNA: TGTGCCAGCAGCCTACAGGGAAGCTCCTACGAGCAGTACTTC.

This rearrangement joins TRBV11-1 to TRBJ1-1; D ambiguous. The CDR3 covers 13 residues. The V gene's germline CDR1 is SGHAT and CDR2 FQDESV (reference sequence). V was clipped by 10 bases and J by 1 base, with 13 bases between them. The DNA of the CDR3 is TGTGCCACCGAACGGGAGTCGAACACTGAAGCTTTCTTT. Protein product: CATERESNTEAFF.

The chain links TRBV28 to TRBJ1-1; D might be TRBD1 (6 bases). With 6 bases removed from V and 4 bases from J, the gap between germline ends came to 18 bases. The CDR3 contains 15 residues. Germline V gives CDR1 MDHEN, CDR2 SYDVKM. The CDR3 here is CASREGTGSGTEAFF. The CDR3 nucleotides are TGTGCCAGCAGGGAGGGAACAGGGAGTGGCACTGAAGCTTTCTTT.

The V call is TRBV5-5, the J call TRBJ1-1, with D possibly TRBD1 on 5 matching bases. Germline-derived CDR1 and CDR2 are SGHKS and YYEKEE (reference sequence). The ends were cut back, 4 bases at V and 0 bases at J, with 10 bases in the middle. The CDR3 is made up of 14 amino acids. In nucleotides, the CDR3 is TGTGCCAGCAGCGTGACAGCCATGAACACTGAAGCTTTCTTT. Protein sequence: CASSVTAMNTEAFF.

The rearrangement links TRBV5-4 to TRBJ1-1, with 7 bases that match TRBD1. Germline CDR1 is SGHNT and CDR2 is YYREEE (reference sequence). Unmatched junction bases numbered 6, after V lost 4 bases and J lost 0 bases. The CDR3 extends over 15 amino acids. The CDR3 region is CASSVRTGLNTEAFF. The CDR3 DNA reads TGTGCCAGCAGCGTCCGGACAGGATTGAACACTGAAGCTTTCTTT.

The DNA for the CDR3 is TGTGCCAGCAGTTACGGGACAGCGAATTACAGGGGGGAGCTGTTTTTT. Protein sequence: CASSYGTANYRGELFF. The rearrangement uses TRBV6-6 and TRBJ2-2, with 7 bases fitting TRBD1. The CDR3 contains 16 residues. V dropped 2 bases and J dropped 8; count of bases not matched to a gene: 11. CDR1 and CDR2 from the germline V gene are MNHNY and SVGAGI (reference sequence).

This rearrangement joins TRBV4-3 to TRBJ2-7; 9 bases agree with TRBD1. Trimming at V came to 1 base and at J to 2 bases, leaving 3 bases not matched to a gene. The CDR3 extends over 15 amino acids. Germline CDR1 and CDR2: LGHNA and YSLEER. The CDR3 is CASSQGTGDPYEQYF. The CDR3 DNA follows: TGCGCCAGCAGCCAAGGGACAGGGGATCCCTACGAGCAGTACTTC.

V usage is TRBV28 and J usage is TRBJ2-1; the D gene is possibly TRBD1 (6 bases). Germline CDR1 reads MDHEN; CDR2 reads SYDVKM. V was cut by 2 bases and J by 9 bases, with 17 bases left in between. CDR3 length: 15 amino acids. CDR3 DNA sequence: TGTGCCAGCAGTTTAATGGGGGCCAGGTGGGGTGAGCAGTTCTTC. Protein sequence: CASSLMGARWGEQFF.

This rearrangement joins TRBV6-5 to TRBJ2-1, with D hard to call. The CDR3 has 10 residues. Between the trimmed V and J ends, which lost 8 bases and 7 bases, there was a span of 6 bases. Germline V gene lookup returns CDR1 MNHEY and CDR2 SVGAGI. The CDR3 bases are TGTGCCAGCCCCAGGAATGAGCAGTTCTTC. It is translated as CASPRNEQFF.

The J gene is TRBJ2-3, the V gene TRBV5-4; maybe TRBD2 (6 bases). This CDR3 contains 19 residues. V gave up 0 bases and J gave up 0 bases, with 20 bases separating them. CDR1 and CDR2 from the germline V gene are SGHNT and YYREEE (reference sequence). The CDR3 spells CASSLDPTGVQSSTDTQYF. The CDR3 region has the DNA TGTGCCAGCAGCTTGGACCCGACGGGGGTTCAATCTAGCACAGATACGCAGTATTTT.

This clone has just one count. The same CDR3 is also encoded by other DNA sequences in this sample. The rearrangement uses TRBV6-5 and TRBJ1-5, with D perhaps TRBD1 (5 bases). Germline V gives CDR1 MNHEY, CDR2 SVGAGI. V was pared by 6 bases and J by 3 bases, with 9 bases between. The CDR3 is made up of 13 amino acids. The CDR3 DNA follows: TGTGCCAGCAGGCGGGACCTCAATCAGCCCCAGCATTTT. This gives the protein CASRRDLNQPQHF.

This chain joins TRBV6-5 and TRBJ2-7; TRBD2 might be the D (6 bases). Germline V CDR1 and CDR2: MNHEY, SVGAGI. V was pared by 0 bases and J by 5 bases, with 8 bases between. The CDR3 totals 13 residues. CDR3 sequence: CASSYSTRNEQYF. CDR3 in DNA: TGTGCCAGCAGTTACTCGACTAGAAACGAGCAGTACTTC.

The chain joins TRBV9 to TRBJ2-1; no reliable D call. Trimming removed 0 bases at V and 0 bases at J, with 7 bases between. Germline lookup yields CDR1 SGDLS and CDR2 YYNGEE. The CDR3 runs to 15 residues. CDR3 coding DNA: TGTGCCAGCAGCGTAGGCTCAAACTCCTACAATGAGCAGTTCTTC. Its protein is CASSVGSNSYNEQFF.

The rearrangement joins TRBV7-2 to TRBJ1-5; D might be TRBD1 (5 bases). Trimming removed 5 bases from V and 3 bases from J, with 14 bases in between. The V gene's germline CDR1 is SGHTA and CDR2 FQGNSA. The CDR3 runs to 15 residues. The CDR3: CASSLFGQINQPQHF. CDR3 sequence (DNA): TGTGCCAGCAGCCTCTTTGGACAAATCAATCAGCCCCAGCATTTT.

Comments on this clone: One end of the junction varies from germline; a read error may be responsible. The V and J genes are TRBV6-5 and TRBJ1-1; D is possibly TRBD1 (6 bases). This CDR3 is built from 14 residues. The germline gives CDR1 MNHEY, CDR2 SVGAGI. CDR3 in amino acids: CASSNSGAFTEAFF. CDR3 in DNA: TGTGCCAGCAGTAACTCAGGGGCGTTCACTGAAGCTTTCTTT.

The chain recombines TRBV4-3 with TRBJ2-1; 7 bases map to TRBD2. J gave up 7 bases and V 0 bases, and 12 bases lay outside the gene matches. The germline V gene has CDR1 LGHNA and CDR2 YSLEER. The CDR3 is 17 amino acids. In DNA, the CDR3 is TGCGCCAGCAGCCAAGAAGGCGGGAGATTTCTGGGGAATGAGCAGTTCTTC. It specifies CASSQEGGRFLGNEQFF.